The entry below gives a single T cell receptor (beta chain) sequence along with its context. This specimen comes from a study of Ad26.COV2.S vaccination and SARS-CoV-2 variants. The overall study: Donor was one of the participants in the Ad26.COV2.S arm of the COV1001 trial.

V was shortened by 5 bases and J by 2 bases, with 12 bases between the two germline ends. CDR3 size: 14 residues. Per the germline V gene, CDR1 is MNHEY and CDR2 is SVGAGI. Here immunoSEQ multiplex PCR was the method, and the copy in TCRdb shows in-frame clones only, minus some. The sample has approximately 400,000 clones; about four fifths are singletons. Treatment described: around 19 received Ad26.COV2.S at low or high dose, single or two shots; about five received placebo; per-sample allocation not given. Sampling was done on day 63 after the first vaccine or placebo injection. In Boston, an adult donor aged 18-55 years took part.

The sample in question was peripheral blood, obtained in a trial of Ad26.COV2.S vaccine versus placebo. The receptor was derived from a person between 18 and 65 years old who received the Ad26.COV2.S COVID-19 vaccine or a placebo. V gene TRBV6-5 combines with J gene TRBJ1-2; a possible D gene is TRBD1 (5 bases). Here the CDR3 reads CASSPWGGNYGYTF. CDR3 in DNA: TGTGCCAGCAGTCCGTGGGGGGGAAACTATGGCTACACCTTC.